This TCR beta chain was sequenced in a study of post-analysis software for immune sequencing data. Study findings and constraints: Relative to controls, patients had about five TRBV segments at higher frequency, with TRBV5-6, TRBV5-1 and TRBV20-1 among these. Diversity measured as normalized Chao1 was significantly lower in multiple sclerosis patients than in controls.

Trimming took 1 base from V and 8 from J, leaving 11 bases between them. The CDR3 totals 14 residues. Details on this clonotype: As yet, its antigen is unknown.

cDNA libraries for TCR beta contained unique molecular identifiers. TCRdb passed the PCR reads through MiXCR, listing each CDR3 protein once. The sample comprises 400,000 to 500,000 distinct CDR3 sequences, approximately 37% of which are singletons, and about 7.6% rests with the top ten. What was sequenced was blood. The chain couples TRBV12-3 or TRBV12-4 to TRBJ1-4, with D hard to call. This receptor was obtained from a girl aged 2 to 9 with multiple sclerosis. The CDR3 loop reads CASSLELGGEKLFF. The CDR3 DNA is TGTGCCAGCAGTTTAGAACTCGGAGGGGAAAAACTGTTTTTT.